The TCR beta chain under discussion was sequenced for a study of blood T cell repertoires in COVID-19. Overall study context: Samples of COVID-19 (acute and convalescent) were obtained from the United States, Italy and Spain.

Participant ages covered about 18 to 89 years across 24 US areas. Cohort assignment relied on participant-reported clinical history. Original methodology: Estimated nucleated cell counts came from reference gene primer amplification. The assay was immunoSEQ multiplex PCR, and TCRdb's table has in-frame clones only and misses some. V and J calls and clone size come straight from that table; D and trimming were deduced from the DNA. The sample consists of around 220,000 clones, around 90% of them appearing once. The material sequenced was PBMCs or T cells enriched from blood (not recorded which). The sequence was collected from a woman in her thirties with acute COVID-19.

CDR3 residues: CASSLRGAPRTNEKLFF. CDR3 nucleotides: TGTGCCAGCAGCCTCAGGGGGGCCCCGAGGACTAATGAAAAACTGTTTTTT. V gene TRBV7-3 combines with J gene TRBJ1-4; 7 positions match TRBD1. Germline CDR1 and CDR2: SGHTA and FQGTGA. V shed 5 bases, J shed 2 bases, and the junction held 11 bases outside the gene matches. The CDR3 length is 17 residues.